The 3 T cell receptor beta chains reported below all come from one sample, sequenced in a study of post-analysis software for immune sequencing data. Prepared libraries of TCR beta cDNA carried unique molecular identifiers. Using its own MiXCR run on the PCR reads, TCRdb lists one record per CDR3 protein. The sample has some 700,000 distinct CDR3 sequences; 59% are singletons. No antigens are known for them. Notes on the study in general: With TRBV5-6, TRBV5-1 and TRBV20-1 included, about five TRBV segments were more frequent in patients than in controls.

The sequenced sample consisted of blood. These receptors all stem from a girl aged 2-10 years with multiple sclerosis.

This clonotype was counted once. The chain has TRBV7-9 and TRBJ2-7; tentatively, D is TRBD2 (5 bases). The germline CDR1 and CDR2 sequences are SEHNR and FQNEAQ (reference sequence). V dropped 5 bases and J dropped 5 bases, with 13 bases sitting between them. This CDR3 comprises 13 residues. In nucleotides, the CDR3 is TGTGCCAGCAGCCCGCCGGACGGGGACGAGCAGTACTTC. This codes for CASSPPDGDEQYF.

The chain recombines TRBV6-1 with TRBJ2-5; 10 nucleotides agree with TRBD1. The V gene end was trimmed by 7 bases and the J gene end by 4 bases; junction bases not matched to a gene: 6. The CDR3 loop spans 14 amino acids. Germline V gives CDR1 MNHNS, CDR2 SASEGT. The CDR3 loop reads CASTSRDRGETQYF. CDR3 bases: TGTGCCAGCACCTCCAGGGACAGGGGAGAGACCCAGTACTTC.

This clonotype appeared once. CDR3 protein: CASSLAEAGRNEQFF. DNA of the CDR3: TGCGCCAGCAGCCTGGCGGAGGCCGGGCGCAATGAGCAGTTCTTC. The chain joins TRBV5-1 to TRBJ2-1; a weak D match, TRBD2 (5 bases). Looked up from germline, CDR1 is SGHRS and CDR2 is YFSETQ. CDR3 length equals 15 residues. The V end was cut by 4 bases, the J end by 6 bases, with 17 bases between.